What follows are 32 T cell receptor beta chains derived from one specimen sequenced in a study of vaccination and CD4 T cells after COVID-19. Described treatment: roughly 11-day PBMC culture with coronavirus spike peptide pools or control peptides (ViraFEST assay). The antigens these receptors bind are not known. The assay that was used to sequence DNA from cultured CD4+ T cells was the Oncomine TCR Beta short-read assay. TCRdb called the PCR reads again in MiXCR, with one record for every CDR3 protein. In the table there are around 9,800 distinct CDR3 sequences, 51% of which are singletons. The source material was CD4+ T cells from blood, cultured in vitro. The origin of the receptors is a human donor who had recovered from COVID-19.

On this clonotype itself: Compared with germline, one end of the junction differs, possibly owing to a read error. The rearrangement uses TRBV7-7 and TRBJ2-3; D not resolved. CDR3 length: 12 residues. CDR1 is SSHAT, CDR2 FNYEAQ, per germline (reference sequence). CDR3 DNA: TGTGCTAGCAGTCCCCTAGGGGATACGCAGTATTTT. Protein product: CASSPLGDTQYF. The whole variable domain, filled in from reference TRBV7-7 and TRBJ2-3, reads GAGVSQSPRYKVTKRGQDVTLRCDPISSHATLYWYQQALGQGPEFLTYFNYEAQPDKSGLPSDRFSAERPEGSISTLTIQRTEQRDSAMYRCASSPLGDTQYFGPGTRLTVL.

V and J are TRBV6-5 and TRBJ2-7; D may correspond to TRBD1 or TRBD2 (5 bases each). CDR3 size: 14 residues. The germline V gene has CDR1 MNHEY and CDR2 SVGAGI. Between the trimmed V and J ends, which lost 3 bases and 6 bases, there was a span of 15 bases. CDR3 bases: TGTGCCAGCAGTTATGCGACGTCCGGGGCCGAGCAGTACTTC. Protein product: CASSYATSGAEQYF.

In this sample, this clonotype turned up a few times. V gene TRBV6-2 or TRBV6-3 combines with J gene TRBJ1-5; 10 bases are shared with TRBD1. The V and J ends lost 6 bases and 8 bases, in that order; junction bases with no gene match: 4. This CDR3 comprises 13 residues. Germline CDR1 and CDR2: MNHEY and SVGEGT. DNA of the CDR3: TGTGCCAGCAGACCCGGACAGGGGGAGCCCCAGCATTTT. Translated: CASRPGQGEPQHF.

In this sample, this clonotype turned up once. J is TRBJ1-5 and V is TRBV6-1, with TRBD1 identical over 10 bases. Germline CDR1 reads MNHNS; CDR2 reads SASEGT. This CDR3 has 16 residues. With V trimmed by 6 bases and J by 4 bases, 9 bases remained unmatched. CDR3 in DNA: TGTGCCAGCAGGCCCTCCCTGGGACAGGGGAATCAGCCCCAGCATTTT. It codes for CASRPSLGQGNQPQHF.

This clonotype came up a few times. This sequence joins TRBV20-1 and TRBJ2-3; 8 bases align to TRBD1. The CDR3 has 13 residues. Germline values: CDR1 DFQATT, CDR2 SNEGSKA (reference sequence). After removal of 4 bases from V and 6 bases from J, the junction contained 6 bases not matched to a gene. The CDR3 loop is CSAIRTGRDTQYF. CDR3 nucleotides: TGCAGTGCTATTAGGACAGGGAGGGATACGCAGTATTTT.

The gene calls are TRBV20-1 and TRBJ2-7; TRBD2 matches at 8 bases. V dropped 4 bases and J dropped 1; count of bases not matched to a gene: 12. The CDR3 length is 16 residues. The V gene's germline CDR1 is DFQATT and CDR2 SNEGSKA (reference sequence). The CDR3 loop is CSAITPLAGVSYEQYF. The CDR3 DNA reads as TGCAGTGCTATCACCCCGCTAGCGGGCGTATCCTACGAGCAGTACTTC.

CDR3 region: CASSYDLFRGELFF. In nucleotides, the CDR3 is TGTGCCAGCAGTTACGATTTGTTTCGCGGGGAGCTGTTTTTT. This chain connects TRBV6-5 to TRBJ2-2, with unresolved D. CDR3 length equals 14 residues. V lost 2 bases to trimming and J lost 7 bases, with 11 bases between them. CDR1 and CDR2 from the germline V gene are MNHEY and SVGAGI.

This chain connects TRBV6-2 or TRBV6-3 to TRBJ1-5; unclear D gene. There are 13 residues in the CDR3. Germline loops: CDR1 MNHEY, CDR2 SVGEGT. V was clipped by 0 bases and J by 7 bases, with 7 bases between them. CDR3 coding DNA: TGTGCCAGCAGTTACTCCCCGGGGCAGCCCCAGCATTTT. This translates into CASSYSPGQPQHF.

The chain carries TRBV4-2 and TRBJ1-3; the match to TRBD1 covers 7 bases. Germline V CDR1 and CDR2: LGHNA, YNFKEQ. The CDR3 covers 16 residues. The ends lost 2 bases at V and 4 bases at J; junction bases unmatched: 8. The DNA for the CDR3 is TGTGCCAGCAGCCAAATGACAGGGCCCTCCGGAAACACCATATATTTT. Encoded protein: CASSQMTGPSGNTIYF.

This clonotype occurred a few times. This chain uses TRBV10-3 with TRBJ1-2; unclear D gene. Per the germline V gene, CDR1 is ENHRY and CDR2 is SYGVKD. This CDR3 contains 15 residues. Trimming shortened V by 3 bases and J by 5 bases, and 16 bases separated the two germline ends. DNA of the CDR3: TGTGCCATCAGTGAACGGGTTGACCCTTATTATGGCTACACCTTC. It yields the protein CAISERVDPYYGYTF.

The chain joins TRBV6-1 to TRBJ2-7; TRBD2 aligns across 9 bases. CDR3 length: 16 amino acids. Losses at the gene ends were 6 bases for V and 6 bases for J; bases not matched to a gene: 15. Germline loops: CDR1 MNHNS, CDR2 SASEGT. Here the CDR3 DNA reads TGTGCCAGCAGCCGAAGTGGGCGCGGGAGGGCTATCGAGCAGTACTTC. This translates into CASSRSGRGRAIEQYF.

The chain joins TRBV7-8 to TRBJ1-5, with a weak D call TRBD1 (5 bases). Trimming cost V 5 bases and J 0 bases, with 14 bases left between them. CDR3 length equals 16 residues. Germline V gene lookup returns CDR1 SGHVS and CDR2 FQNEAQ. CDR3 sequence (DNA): TGTGCCAGCAGCCCCAGGACAATGAATAGCAATCAGCCCCAGCATTTT. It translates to CASSPRTMNSNQPQHF.

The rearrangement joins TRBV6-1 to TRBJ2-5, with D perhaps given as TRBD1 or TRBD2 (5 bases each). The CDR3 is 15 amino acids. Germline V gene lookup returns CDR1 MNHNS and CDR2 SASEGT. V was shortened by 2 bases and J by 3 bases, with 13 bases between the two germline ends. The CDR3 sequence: CASSESRGAEETQYF. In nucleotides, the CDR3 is TGTGCCAGCAGTGAATCCAGAGGGGCTGAAGAGACCCAGTACTTC.

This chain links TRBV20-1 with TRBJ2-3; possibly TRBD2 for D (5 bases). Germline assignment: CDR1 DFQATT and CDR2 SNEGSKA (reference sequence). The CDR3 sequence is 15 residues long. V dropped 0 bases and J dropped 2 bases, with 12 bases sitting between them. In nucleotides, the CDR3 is TGCAGTGCTAGAGATCCGAGGGTCCACACAGATACGCAGTATTTT. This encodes CSARDPRVHTDTQYF.

CDR3 sequence reads: CASSSGSFYEQYF. Here the CDR3 DNA reads TGCGCCAGCAGCTCGGGGTCGTTTTACGAGCAGTACTTC. V usage is TRBV5-1 and J usage is TRBJ2-7, with D tentatively TRBD2 (5 bases). Germline assignment: CDR1 SGHRS and CDR2 YFSETQ. Trimming pared 3 bases from V and 4 bases from J, leaving 11 bases between. There are 13 residues in the CDR3.

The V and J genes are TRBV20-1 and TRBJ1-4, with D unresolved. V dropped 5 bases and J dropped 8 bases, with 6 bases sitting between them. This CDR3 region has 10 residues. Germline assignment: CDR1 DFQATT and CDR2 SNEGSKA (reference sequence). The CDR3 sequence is CSAWSEKLFF. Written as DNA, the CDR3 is TGCAGTGCTTGGTCGGAAAAACTGTTTTTT.

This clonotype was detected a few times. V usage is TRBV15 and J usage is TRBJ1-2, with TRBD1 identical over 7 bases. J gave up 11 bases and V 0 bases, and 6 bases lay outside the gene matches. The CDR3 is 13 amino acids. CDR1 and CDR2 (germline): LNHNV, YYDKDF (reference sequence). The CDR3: CATSRDRLTGYTF. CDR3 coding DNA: TGTGCCACCAGCAGAGATAGGTTGACAGGGTACACCTTC.

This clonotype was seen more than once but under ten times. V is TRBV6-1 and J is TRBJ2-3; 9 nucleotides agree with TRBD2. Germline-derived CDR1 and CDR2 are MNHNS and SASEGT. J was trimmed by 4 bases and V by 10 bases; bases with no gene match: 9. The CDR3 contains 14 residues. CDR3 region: CATRGLALADTQYF. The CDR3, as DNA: TGTGCCACCCGAGGACTAGCGTTGGCAGATACGCAGTATTTT.

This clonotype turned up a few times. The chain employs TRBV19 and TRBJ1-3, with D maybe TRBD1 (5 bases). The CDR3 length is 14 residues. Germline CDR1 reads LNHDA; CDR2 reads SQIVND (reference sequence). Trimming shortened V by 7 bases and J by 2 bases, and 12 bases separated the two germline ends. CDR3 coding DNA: TGTGCCAGTACCTTCCTGGGGGCTGGAAACACCATATATTTT. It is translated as CASTFLGAGNTIYF.

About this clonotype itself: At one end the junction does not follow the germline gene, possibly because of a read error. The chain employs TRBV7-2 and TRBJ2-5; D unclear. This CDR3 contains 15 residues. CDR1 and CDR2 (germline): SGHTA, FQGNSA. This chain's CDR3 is CASTLIGGPQETQYF. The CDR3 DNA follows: TGTGCCAGCACCTTAATAGGCGGCCCCCAAGAGACCCAGTACTTC.

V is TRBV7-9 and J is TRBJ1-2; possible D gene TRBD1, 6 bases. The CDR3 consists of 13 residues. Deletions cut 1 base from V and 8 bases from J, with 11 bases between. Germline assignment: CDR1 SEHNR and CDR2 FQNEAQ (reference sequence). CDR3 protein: CASSLVGAQGYTF. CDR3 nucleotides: TGTGCCAGCAGCTTAGTGGGGGCGCAAGGCTACACCTTC.

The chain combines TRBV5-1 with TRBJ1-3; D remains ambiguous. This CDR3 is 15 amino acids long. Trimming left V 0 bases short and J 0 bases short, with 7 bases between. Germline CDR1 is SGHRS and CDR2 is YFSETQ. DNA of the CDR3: TGCGCCAGCAGCTTGGGGCCGAGCTCTGGAAACACCATATATTTT. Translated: CASSLGPSSGNTIYF.

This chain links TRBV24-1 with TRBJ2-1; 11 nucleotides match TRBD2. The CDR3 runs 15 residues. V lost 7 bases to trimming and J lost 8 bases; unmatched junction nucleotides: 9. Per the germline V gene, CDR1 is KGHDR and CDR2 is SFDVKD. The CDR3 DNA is TGTGCCACCAGCGGAACTAGCGGGAGTCTAGATGAGCAGTTCTTC. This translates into CATSGTSGSLDEQFF.

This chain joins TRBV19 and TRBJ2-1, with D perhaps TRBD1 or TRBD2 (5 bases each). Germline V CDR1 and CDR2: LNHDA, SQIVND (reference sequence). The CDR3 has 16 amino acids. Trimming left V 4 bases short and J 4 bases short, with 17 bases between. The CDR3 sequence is CASSRYRDGAYNEQFF. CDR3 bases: TGTGCCAGTAGTAGATACCGGGACGGGGCATACAATGAGCAGTTCTTC.

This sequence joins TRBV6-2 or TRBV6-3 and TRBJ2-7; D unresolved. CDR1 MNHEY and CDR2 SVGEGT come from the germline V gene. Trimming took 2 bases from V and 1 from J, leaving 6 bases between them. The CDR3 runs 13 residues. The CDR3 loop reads CASSYLRSYEQYF. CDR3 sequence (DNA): TGTGCCAGCAGTTACCTCCGGTCCTACGAGCAGTACTTC.

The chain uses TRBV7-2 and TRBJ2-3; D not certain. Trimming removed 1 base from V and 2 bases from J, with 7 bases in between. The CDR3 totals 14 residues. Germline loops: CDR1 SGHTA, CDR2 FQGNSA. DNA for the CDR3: TGTGCCAGCAGCTTAGGCTCGTTCACAGATACGCAGTATTTT. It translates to CASSLGSFTDTQYF.

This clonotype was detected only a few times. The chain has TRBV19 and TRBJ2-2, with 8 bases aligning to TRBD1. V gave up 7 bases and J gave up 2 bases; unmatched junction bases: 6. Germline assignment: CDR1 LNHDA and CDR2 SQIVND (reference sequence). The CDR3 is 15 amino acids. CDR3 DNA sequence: TGTGCCAGTACTGATACAGGGGGTAACACCGGGGAGCTGTTTTTT. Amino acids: CASTDTGGNTGELFF.

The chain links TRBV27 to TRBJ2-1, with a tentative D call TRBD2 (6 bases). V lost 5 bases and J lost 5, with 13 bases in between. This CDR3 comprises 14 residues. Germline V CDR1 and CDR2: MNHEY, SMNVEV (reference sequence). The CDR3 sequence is CASSKSSVHNEQFF. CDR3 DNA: TGTGCCAGCAGTAAGTCTAGCGTCCACAATGAGCAGTTCTTC.

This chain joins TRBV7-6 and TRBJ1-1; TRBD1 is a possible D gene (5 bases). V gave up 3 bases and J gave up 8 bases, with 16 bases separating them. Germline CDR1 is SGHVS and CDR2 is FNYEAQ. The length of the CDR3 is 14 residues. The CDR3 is CASSLGVLLGEAFF. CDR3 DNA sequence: TGTGCCAGCAGCTTGGGGGTTTTGTTAGGGGAAGCTTTCTTT.

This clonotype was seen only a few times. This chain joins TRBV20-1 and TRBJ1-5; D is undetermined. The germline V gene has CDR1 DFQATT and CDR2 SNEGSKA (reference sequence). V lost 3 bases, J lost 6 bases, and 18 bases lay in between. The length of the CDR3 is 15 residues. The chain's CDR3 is CSASQAVSQGQPQHF. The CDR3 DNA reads TGCAGTGCTAGCCAGGCGGTTTCGCAAGGTCAGCCCCAGCATTTT.

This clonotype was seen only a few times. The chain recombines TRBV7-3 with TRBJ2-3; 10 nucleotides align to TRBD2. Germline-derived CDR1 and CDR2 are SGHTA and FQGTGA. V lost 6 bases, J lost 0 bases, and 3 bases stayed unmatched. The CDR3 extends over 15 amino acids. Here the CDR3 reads CASSTSGTSTDTQYF. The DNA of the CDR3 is TGTGCCAGCAGTACTAGCGGGACTAGCACAGATACGCAGTATTTT.

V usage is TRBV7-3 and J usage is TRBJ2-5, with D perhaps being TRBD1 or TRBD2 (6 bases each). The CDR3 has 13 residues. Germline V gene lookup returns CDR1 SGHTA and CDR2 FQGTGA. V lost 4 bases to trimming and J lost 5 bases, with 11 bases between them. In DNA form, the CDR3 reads TGTGCCAGCAGCTGGGGGGCCGGGGAGACCCAGTACTTC. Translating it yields CASSWGAGETQYF. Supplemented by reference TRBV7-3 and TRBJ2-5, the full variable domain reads GAGVSQTPSNKVTEKGKYVELRCDPISGHTALYWYRQSLGQGPEFLIYFQGTGAADDSGLPNDRFFAVRPEGSVSTLKIQRTERGDSAVYLCASSWGAGETQYFGPGTRLLVL.